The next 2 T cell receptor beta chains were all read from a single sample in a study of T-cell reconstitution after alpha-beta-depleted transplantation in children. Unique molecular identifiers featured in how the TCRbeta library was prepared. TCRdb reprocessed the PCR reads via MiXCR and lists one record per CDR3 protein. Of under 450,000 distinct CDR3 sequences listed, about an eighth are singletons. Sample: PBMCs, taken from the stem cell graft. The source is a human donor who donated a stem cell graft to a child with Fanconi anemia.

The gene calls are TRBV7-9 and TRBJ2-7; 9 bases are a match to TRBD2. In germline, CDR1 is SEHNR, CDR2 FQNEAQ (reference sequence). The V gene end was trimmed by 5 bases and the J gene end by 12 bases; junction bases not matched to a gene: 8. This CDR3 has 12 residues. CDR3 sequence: CASSQMGLALYF. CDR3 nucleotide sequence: TGTGCCAGCAGCCAAATGGGACTAGCTCTGTACTTC.

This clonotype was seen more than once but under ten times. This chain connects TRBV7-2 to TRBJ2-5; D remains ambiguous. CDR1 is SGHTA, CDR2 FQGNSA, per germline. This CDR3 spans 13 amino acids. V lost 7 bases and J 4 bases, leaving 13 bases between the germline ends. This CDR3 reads CASNPPMGETQYF. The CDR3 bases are TGTGCCAGCAACCCCCCGATGGGAGAGACCCAGTACTTC.